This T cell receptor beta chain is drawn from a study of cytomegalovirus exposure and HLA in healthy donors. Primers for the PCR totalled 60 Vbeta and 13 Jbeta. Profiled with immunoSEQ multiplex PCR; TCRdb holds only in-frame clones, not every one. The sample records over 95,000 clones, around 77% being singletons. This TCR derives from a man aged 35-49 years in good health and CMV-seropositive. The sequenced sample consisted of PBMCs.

The CDR3 bases are TGTGCCAGCAGCTTAGTGCCCGGGGGGACAACAGATACGCAGTATTTT. This sequence encodes CASSLVPGGTTDTQYF. V usage is TRBV11-2 and J usage is TRBJ2-3, with a possible D match to TRBD2 (7 bases). Germline CDR1 SGHAT, CDR2 FQNNGV. This CDR3 is 16 amino acids long. V lost 1 base, J lost 3 bases, and 14 bases lay in between.